This T cell receptor (beta chain) originates from a study of response to subunit inactivated influenza vaccine (dated by TCRdb to the late 2010s). In terms of the full investigation: Deep quantitative profiling of the T cell receptor repertoire was used in the study to follow responses to a trivalent subunit inactivated influenza vaccine. The full study reports these points: According to the authors, only a limited number of new T cells may be recruited by each seasonal influenza vaccination.

Trimming takes 4 bases off V and 4 bases off J; junction bases not matched to a gene: 11. CDR3 length: 16 amino acids, cysteine to phenylalanine. Only the CDR3 DNA stays, 48 bases, in frame from base 1. The germline V gene gives CDR1 as ENHRY and CDR2 as SYGVKD. A note on this clonotype: Its antigen is not yet known. Per-base qualities were not stored, and no clone one base away is much larger.

Library generation was performed with RT-PCR. The reads were generated on an Illumina HiSeq 2500. TCRdb reprocessed the public reads (quality trimming at Q25 with fastp, clone calling with MiXCR) and kept in-frame beta chains. Rows are combined by CDR3 protein, so each entry shows the most common genes and DNA. Across this sample there are some 500,000 distinct CDR3 sequences, with around 25% seen only once. The top ten hold under 2.5% of the sample. This receptor was identified in a man between 45 and 60 years old who received an inactivated influenza vaccine. Donor details come from another sample of the same person, matched by shared clones. Source: CD4+ T cells sorted from PBMCs, taken more than 4 days after vaccination. The chain uses TRBV10-3 and TRBJ2-5, with 8 bases aligning to TRBD1. The CDR3 corresponds to CAISAITGGHAETQYF. At the DNA level, the sequence is TGTGCCATCAGTGCTATTACAGGGGGGCATGCAGAGACCCAGTACTTC.